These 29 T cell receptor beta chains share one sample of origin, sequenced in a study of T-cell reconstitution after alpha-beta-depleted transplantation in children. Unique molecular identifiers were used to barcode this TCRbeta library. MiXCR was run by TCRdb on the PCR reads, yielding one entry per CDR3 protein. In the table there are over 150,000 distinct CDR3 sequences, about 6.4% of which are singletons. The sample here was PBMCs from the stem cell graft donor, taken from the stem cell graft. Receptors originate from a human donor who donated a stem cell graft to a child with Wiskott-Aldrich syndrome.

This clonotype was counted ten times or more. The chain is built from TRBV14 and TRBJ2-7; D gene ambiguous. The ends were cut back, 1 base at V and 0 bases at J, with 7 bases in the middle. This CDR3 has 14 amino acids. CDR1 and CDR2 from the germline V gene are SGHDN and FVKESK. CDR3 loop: CASSQGSGSYEQYF. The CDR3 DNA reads TGTGCCAGCAGCCAAGGTTCCGGCTCCTACGAGCAGTACTTC.

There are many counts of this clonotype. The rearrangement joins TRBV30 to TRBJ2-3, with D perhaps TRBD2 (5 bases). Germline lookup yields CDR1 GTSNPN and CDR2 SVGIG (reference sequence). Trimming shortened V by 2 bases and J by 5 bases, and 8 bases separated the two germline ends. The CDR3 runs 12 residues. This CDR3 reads CAWSTRGDTQYF. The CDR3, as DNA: TGTGCCTGGAGTACCCGGGGAGATACGCAGTATTTT.

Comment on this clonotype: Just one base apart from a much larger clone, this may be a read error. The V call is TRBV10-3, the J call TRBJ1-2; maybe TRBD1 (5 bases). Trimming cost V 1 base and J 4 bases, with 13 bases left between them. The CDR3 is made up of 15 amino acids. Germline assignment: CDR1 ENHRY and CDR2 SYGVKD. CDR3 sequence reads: CAISELVTDSYGYTF. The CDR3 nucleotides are TGTGCCATCAGTGAGTTGGTAACAGACAGCTATGGCTACACCTTC.

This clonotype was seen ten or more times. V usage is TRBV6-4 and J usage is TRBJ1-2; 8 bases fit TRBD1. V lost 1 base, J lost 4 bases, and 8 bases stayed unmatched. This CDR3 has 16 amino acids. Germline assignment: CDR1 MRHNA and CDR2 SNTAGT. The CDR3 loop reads CASSDFSRTGTYGYTF. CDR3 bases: TGTGCCAGCAGTGACTTCTCCCGGACAGGGACCTATGGCTACACCTTC.

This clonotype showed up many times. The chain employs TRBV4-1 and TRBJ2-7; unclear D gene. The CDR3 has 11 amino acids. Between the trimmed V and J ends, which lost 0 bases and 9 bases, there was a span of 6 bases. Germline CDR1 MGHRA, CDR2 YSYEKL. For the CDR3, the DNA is TGCGCCAGCAGCCAAGATTTTGTGCAGTACTTC. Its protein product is CASSQDFVQYF.

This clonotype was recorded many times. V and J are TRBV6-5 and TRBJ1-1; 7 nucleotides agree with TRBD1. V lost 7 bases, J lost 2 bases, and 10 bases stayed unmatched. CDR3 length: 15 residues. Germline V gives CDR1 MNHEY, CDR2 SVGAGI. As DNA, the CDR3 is TGTGCCAGCATCAAACAGGGGTCATACAACACTGAAGCTTTCTTT. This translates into CASIKQGSYNTEAFF.

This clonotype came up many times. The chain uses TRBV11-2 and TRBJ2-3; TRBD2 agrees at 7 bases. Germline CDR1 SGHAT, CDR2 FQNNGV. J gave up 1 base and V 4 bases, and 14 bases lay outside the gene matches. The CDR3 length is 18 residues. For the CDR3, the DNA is TGTGCCAGCAGCTGCCCACCGGAGAAGCGGGAATGCACAGATACGCAGTATTTT. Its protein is CASSCPPEKRECTDTQYF. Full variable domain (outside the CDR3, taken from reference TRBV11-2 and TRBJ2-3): EAGVAQSPRYKIIEKRQSVAFWCNPISGHATLYWYQQILGQGPKLLIQFQNNGVVDDSQLPKDRFSAERLKGVDSTLKIQPAKLEDSAVYLCASSCPPEKRECTDTQYFGPGTRLTVL.

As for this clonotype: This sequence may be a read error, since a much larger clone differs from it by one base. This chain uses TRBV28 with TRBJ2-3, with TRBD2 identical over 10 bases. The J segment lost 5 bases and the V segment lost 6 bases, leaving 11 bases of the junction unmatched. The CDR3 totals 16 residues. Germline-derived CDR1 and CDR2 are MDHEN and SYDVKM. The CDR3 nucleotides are TGTGCCAGCAGCCTTAAAAGCGGGGGGGCCGGAGATACGCAGTATTTT. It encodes CASSLKSGGAGDTQYF.

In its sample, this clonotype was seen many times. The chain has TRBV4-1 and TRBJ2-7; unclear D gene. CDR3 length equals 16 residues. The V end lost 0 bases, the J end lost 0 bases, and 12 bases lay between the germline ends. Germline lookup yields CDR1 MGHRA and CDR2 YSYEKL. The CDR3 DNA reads TGCGCCAGCAGCCAAGATCCAGGAGCGTTCTCCTACGAGCAGTACTTC. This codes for CASSQDPGAFSYEQYF.

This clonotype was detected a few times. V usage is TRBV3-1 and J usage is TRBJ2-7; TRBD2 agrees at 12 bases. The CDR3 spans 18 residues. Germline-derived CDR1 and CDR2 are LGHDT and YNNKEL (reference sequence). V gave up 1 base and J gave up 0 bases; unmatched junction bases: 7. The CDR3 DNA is TGTGCCAGCAGCCAAGCTTCACTAGCGGGAGGAAACTCCTACGAGCAGTACTTC. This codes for CASSQASLAGGNSYEQYF.

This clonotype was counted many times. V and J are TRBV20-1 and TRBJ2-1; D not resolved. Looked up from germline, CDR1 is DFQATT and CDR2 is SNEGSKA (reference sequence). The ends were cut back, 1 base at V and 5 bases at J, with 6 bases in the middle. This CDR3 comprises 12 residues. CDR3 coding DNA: TGCAGTGCTAGAGCCCAGAACAATGAGCAGTTCTTC. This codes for CSARAQNNEQFF.

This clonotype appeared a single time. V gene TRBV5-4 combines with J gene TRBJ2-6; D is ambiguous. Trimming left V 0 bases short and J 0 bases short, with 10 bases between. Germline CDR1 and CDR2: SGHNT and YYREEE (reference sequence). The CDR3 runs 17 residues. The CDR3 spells CASSLGHFGSGANVLTF. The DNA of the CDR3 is TGTGCCAGCAGCTTGGGACATTTTGGCTCTGGGGCCAACGTCCTGACTTTC. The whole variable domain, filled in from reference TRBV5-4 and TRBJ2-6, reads ETGVTQSPTHLIKTRGQQVTLRCSSQSGHNTVSWYQQALGQGPQFIFQYYREEENGRGNFPPRFSGLQFPNYSSELNVNALELDDSALYLCASSLGHFGSGANVLTFGAGSRLTVL.

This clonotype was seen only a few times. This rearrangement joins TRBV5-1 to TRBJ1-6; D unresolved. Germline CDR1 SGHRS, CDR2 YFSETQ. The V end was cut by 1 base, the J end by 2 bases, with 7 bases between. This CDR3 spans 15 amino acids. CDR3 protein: CASSLQDAYNSPLHF. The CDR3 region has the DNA TGCGCCAGCAGCTTGCAAGACGCCTATAATTCACCCCTCCACTTT.

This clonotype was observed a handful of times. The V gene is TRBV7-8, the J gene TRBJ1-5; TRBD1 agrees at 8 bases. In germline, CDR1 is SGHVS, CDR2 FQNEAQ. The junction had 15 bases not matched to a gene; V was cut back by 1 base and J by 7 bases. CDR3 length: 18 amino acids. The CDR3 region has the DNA TGTGCCAGCAGCTTAGTCTCTAGGACAGGGCTAACGGGGCAGCCCCAGCATTTT. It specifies CASSLVSRTGLTGQPQHF. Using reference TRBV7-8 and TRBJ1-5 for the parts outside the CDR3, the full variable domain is GAGVSQSPRYKVAKRGQDVALRCDPISGHVSLFWYQQALGQGPEFLTYFQNEAQLDKSGLPSDRFFAERPEGSVSTLKIQRTQQEDSAVYLCASSLVSRTGLTGQPQHFGDGTRLSIL.

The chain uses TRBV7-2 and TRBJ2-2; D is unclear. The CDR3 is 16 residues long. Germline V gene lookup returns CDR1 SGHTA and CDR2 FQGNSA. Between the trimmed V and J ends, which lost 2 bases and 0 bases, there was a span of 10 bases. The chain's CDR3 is CASSLNSVSNTGELFF. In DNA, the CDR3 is TGTGCCAGCAGCTTAAATTCAGTTTCGAACACCGGGGAGCTGTTTTTT.

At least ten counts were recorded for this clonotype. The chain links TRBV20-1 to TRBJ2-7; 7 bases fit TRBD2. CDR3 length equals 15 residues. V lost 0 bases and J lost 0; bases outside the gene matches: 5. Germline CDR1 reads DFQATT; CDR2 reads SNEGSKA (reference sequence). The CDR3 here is CSARDRRGDSYEQYF. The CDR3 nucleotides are TGCAGTGCTAGAGATCGCCGGGGGGACTCCTACGAGCAGTACTTC.

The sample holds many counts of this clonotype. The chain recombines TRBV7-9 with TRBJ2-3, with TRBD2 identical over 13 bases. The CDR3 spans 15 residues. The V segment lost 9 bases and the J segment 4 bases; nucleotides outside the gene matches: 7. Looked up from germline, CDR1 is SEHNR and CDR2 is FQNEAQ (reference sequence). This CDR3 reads CASVPGLAGADTQYF. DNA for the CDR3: TGTGCCAGTGTACCTGGACTAGCGGGAGCAGATACGCAGTATTTT.

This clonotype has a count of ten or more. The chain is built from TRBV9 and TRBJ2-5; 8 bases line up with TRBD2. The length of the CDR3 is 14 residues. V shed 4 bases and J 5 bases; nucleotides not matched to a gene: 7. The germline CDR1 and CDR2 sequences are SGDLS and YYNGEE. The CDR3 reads CASSPQPGGETQYF. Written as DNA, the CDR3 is TGTGCCAGCAGCCCTCAACCGGGGGGGGAGACCCAGTACTTC. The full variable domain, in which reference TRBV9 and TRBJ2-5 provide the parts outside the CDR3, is DSGVTQTPKHLITATGQRVTLRCSPRSGDLSVYWYQQSLDQGLQFLIQYYNGEERAKGNILERFSAQQFPDLHSELNLSSLELGDSALYFCASSPQPGGETQYFGPGTRLLVL.

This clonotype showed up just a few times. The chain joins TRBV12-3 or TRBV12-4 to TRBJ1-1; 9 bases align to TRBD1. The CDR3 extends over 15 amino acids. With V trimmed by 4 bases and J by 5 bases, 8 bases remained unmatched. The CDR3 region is CASSSTRQGDTEAFF. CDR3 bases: TGTGCCAGCAGTTCTACACGACAGGGGGATACTGAAGCTTTCTTT.

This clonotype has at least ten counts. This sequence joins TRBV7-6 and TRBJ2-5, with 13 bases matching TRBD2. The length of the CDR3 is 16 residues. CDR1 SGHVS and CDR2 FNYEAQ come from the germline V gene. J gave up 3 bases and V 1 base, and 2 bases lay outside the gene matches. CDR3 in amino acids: CASSLGLAGGKETQYF. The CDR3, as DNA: TGTGCCAGCAGCTTAGGACTAGCGGGGGGTAAAGAGACCCAGTACTTC.

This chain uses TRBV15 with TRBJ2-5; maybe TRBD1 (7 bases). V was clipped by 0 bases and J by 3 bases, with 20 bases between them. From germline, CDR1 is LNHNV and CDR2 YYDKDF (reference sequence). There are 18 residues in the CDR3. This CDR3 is CATSREVGGTVREETQYF. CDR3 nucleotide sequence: TGTGCCACCAGCAGAGAAGTTGGGGGGACAGTTCGTGAAGAGACCCAGTACTTC.

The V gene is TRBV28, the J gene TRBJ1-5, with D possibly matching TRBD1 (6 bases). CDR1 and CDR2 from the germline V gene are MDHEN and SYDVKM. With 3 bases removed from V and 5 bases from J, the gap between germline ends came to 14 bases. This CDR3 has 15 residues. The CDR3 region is CASSFDLRGHQPQHF. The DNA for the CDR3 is TGTGCCAGCAGTTTCGATCTTCGGGGGCATCAGCCCCAGCATTTT.

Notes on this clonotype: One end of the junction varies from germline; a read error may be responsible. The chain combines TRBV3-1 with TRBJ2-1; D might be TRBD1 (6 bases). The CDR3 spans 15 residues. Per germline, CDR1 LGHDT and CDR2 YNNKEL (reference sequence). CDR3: CASSRLTGSYNEQSF. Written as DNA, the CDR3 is TGTGCCAGCAGCCGCCTGACAGGCTCCTACAATGAGCAGTCCTTC.

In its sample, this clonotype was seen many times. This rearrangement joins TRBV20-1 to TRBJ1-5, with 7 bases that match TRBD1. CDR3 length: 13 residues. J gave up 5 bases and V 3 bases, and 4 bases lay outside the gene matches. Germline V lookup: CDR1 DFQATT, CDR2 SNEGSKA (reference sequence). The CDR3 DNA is TGCAGTGCTAGGACAGGGACCCATCAGCCCCAGCATTTT. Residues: CSARTGTHQPQHF.

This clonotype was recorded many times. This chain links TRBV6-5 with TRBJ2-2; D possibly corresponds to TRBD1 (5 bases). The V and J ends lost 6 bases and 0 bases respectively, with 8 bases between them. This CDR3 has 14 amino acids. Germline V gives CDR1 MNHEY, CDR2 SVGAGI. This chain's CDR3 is CASRKDTNTGELFF. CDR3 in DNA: TGTGCCAGCAGAAAGGACACGAACACCGGGGAGCTGTTTTTT.

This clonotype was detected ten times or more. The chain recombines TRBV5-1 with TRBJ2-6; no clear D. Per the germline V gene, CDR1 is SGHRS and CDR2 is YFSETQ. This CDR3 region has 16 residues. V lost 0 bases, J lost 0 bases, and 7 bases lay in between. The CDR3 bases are TGCGCCAGCAGCTTGGATAGGCTCTCTGGGGCCAACGTCCTGACTTTC. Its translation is CASSLDRLSGANVLTF.

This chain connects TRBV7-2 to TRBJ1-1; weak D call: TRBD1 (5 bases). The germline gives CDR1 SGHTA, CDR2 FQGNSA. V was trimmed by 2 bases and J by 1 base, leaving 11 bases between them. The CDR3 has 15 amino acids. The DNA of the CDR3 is TGTGCCAGCAGCTTAACGGGACGGACGAACACTGAAGCTTTCTTT. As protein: CASSLTGRTNTEAFF.

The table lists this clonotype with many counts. This CDR3 is CATSGLRDSNQPQHF. The CDR3 DNA is TGTGCCACCAGTGGCTTGAGGGATTCCAATCAGCCCCAGCATTTT. The gene calls are TRBV24-1 and TRBJ1-5; no definite D call. CDR3 length equals 15 residues. The germline CDR1 and CDR2 sequences are KGHDR and SFDVKD. V lost 5 bases and J 3 bases, leaving 13 bases between the germline ends.

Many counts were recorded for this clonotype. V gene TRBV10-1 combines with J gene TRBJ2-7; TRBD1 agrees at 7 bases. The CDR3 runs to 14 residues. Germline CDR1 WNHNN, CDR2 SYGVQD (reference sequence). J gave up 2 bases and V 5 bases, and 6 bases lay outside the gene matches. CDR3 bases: TGCGCCAGCAGTACCGGGACAGCAACCTACGAGCAGTACTTC. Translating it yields CASSTGTATYEQYF.